Listed below are T cell receptor beta chains from one sample, sequenced in a study of cytomegalovirus exposure and HLA in healthy donors. Sequencing was performed with immunoSEQ multiplex PCR; in TCRdb, only in-frame clones are kept and a portion is missing. The profile shows 200,000 to 250,000 clones, about 81% of them singletons. Sequenced sample: PBMCs. These receptors originate from a woman aged 40 to 49 in good health and CMV-seronegative. CDR3s include the opening cysteine and the closing phenylalanine or tryptophan. The D gene is left open where the match is weak. Some rows have no size entry. The others give once, few or many, or a class for an expanded clone.

size: NA
V: TRBV4-1
D: TRBD2
J: TRBJ2-7
DNA: TGCGCCAGCAGCCAAAGGAGGTTAACGGGAGGGCCCTCCTACGAGCAGTACTTC
CDR3: CASSQRRLTGGPSYEQYF

size: NA
V: TRBV9
D: NA
J: TRBJ2-7
DNA: TGTGCCAGCAGCGTAGATGCGGGGTTCGGGTCGGAGCAGTACTTC
CDR3: CASSVDAGFGSEQYF

size: NA
V: TRBV7-6
D: TRBD1
J: TRBJ2-7
DNA: TGTGCCAGCAGCCCAGGGACAGCTAATCAGGTCTACGAGCAGTACTTC
CDR3: CASSPGTANQVYEQYF

size: NA
V: TRBV6-4
D: TRBD2
J: TRBJ2-1
DNA: TGTGCCAGCAGCCGGGAGGTAGGGTACAATGAGCAGTTCTTC
CDR3: CASSREVGYNEQFF

size: NA
V: TRBV18
D: NA
J: TRBJ2-7
DNA: TGTGCCAGCTCACCTGCGGGGAGGACCTCCTACGAGCAGTACTTC
CDR3: CASSPAGRTSYEQYF

size: NA
V: TRBV19
D: TRBD1
J: TRBJ2-1
DNA: TGTGCCAGTACCTCTGCCCCCGGGACAGGTCCCTACAATGAGCAGTTCTTC
CDR3: CASTSAPGTGPYNEQFF

size: few
V: TRBV28
D: NA
J: TRBJ1-5
DNA: TGTGCCAGCAGCTCGGTACAAACAGGATATTACAATCAGCCCCAGCATTTT
CDR3: CASSSVQTGYYNQPQHF

size: NA
V: TRBV6-1
D: NA
J: TRBJ2-2
DNA: TGTGCCAGCAGTGTCAGGGGAGAGAACACCGGGGAGCTGTTTTTT
CDR3: CASSVRGENTGELFF

size: NA
V: TRBV10-3
D: NA
J: TRBJ2-5
DNA: TGTGCCATCAGTGCCCCCACGGGCCAAGAGACCCAGTACTTC
CDR3: CAISAPTGQETQYF

size: NA
V: TRBV27
D: NA
J: TRBJ1-4
DNA: TGTGCCAGCAGTTTATCTGTCGGGGAGGGTGAAAAACTGTTTTTT
CDR3: CASSLSVGEGEKLFF

size: NA
V: TRBV28
D: NA
J: TRBJ1-2
DNA: TGTGCCAGCACCACCCCGACGGGAAACTATGGCTACACCTTC
CDR3: CASTTPTGNYGYTF

size: NA
V: TRBV9
D: TRBD1
J: TRBJ1-2
DNA: TGTGCCAGCAGCGTAGCGGAGGGGGCATATGGCTACACCTTC
CDR3: CASSVAEGAYGYTF

size: NA
V: TRBV30
D: NA
J: TRBJ2-3
DNA: TGTGCCACTACACGGATTGATACGCAGTATTTT
CDR3: CATTRIDTQYF

size: NA
V: TRBV29-1
D: TRBD1
J: TRBJ1-1
DNA: TGCAGCGCCCAGGGGGACACTGAAGCTTTCTTT
CDR3: CSAQGDTEAFF

size: NA
V: TRBV7-8
D: TRBD1
J: TRBJ2-6
DNA: TGTGCCTCTGGGGACAGGGGAACTGGGGCCAACGTCCTGACTTTC
CDR3: CASGDRGTGANVLTF

size: NA
V: TRBV27
D: NA
J: TRBJ2-7
DNA: TGTGCCAGCAGTTTATTCGGCGAGCAGTACTTC
CDR3: CASSLFGEQYF

size: NA
V: TRBV27
D: TRBD2
J: TRBJ2-7
DNA: TGTGCCAGCAGTTTCGGACTAGCGGTCTCCTACGAGCAGTACTTC
CDR3: CASSFGLAVSYEQYF

size: NA
V: TRBV18
D: TRBD1
J: TRBJ1-1
DNA: TGTGCCAGCTCAGACCAACAGGGGGCGCCGGGCACTGAAGCTTTCTTT
CDR3: CASSDQQGAPGTEAFF

size: few
V: TRBV28
D: TRBD1
J: TRBJ2-1
DNA: TGTGCCAGCACACACTCCCTCGGGACAGGGAACTACAATGAGCAGTTCTTC
CDR3: CASTHSLGTGNYNEQFF

size: NA
V: TRBV2
D: TRBD2
J: TRBJ2-7
DNA: TGTGCCAGCAGTGAAGAAACGGGAGGGCAGTACTTC
CDR3: CASSEETGGQYF

size: once
V: TRBV2
D: NA
J: TRBJ1-3
DNA: TGTGCCAGCTTAGGACAGCCCATCTCTGGAAACACCATATATTTT
CDR3: CASLGQPISGNTIYF

size: NA
V: TRBV7-7
D: NA
J: TRBJ2-1
DNA: TGTGCCAGCAGCTCCGGACTACTGTACAATGAGCAGTTCTTC
CDR3: CASSSGLLYNEQFF

size: NA
V: TRBV5-1
D: TRBD1
J: TRBJ2-7
DNA: TGCGCCAGCAGCAGAGAAAGACAGGGTCAACAGTACTTC
CDR3: CASSRERQGQQYF

size: once
V: TRBV11-2
D: NA
J: TRBJ2-5
DNA: TGTGCCAGCAGCCCACGGACAGCAGAGACCCAGTACTTC
CDR3: CASSPRTAETQYF

size: NA
V: TRBV9
D: NA
J: TRBJ2-5
DNA: TGTGCCAGCAGCGTCTTTCCGGACTCCTTCCAAGAGACCCAGTACTTC
CDR3: CASSVFPDSFQETQYF

size: NA
V: TRBV28
D: TRBD2
J: TRBJ2-1
DNA: TGTGCCAGCAGTTTTCGGGGGGAGTACGATGAGCAGTTCTTC
CDR3: CASSFRGEYDEQFF

size: NA
V: TRBV5-1
D: TRBD1
J: TRBJ1-1
DNA: TGCGCCAGCAGCGGTTATACAGGGGAAACTGAAGCTTTCTTT
CDR3: CASSGYTGETEAFF

size: NA
V: TRBV2
D: NA
J: TRBJ1-5
DNA: TGTGCCAGCAGTGAAAGGAGGCAGGGGAGCAATCAGCCCCAGCATTTT
CDR3: CASSERRQGSNQPQHF

size: few
V: TRBV19
D: NA
J: TRBJ1-2
DNA: TGTGCCAGTAGTATTTGGACATCGGGGGAAGGCTACACCTTC
CDR3: CASSIWTSGEGYTF

size: NA
V: TRBV6-5
D: NA
J: TRBJ2-7
DNA: TGTGCCAGCAGTTACTACCAGGGATCCTACGAGCAGTACTTC
CDR3: CASSYYQGSYEQYF

size: once
V: TRBV6-5
D: NA
J: TRBJ1-2
DNA: TGTGCCAGCAAGGAGGGAGGAGGGAACTATGGCTACACCTTC
CDR3: CASKEGGGNYGYTF

size: NA
V: TRBV28
D: NA
J: TRBJ2-7
DNA: TGTGCCAGCAGGGCGGAGGCCTTGGGCGAGCAGTACTTC
CDR3: CASRAEALGEQYF

size: NA
V: TRBV30
D: TRBD2
J: TRBJ2-2
DNA: TGTGCCTGGAGTGGGGGACTAGGCACCGGGGAGCTGTTTTTT
CDR3: CAWSGGLGTGELFF

size: NA
V: TRBV7-8
D: NA
J: TRBJ2-3
DNA: TGTGCCAGCAGCTTAGCGTTGGTGCAGGGAAGGGGCACAGATACGCAGTATTTT
CDR3: CASSLALVQGRGTDTQYF

size: NA
V: TRBV7-9
D: TRBD2
J: TRBJ2-1
DNA: TGTGCCAGCAGCCGCGGACTAGCGGGAGATAATGAGCAGTTCTTC
CDR3: CASSRGLAGDNEQFF

size: once
V: TRBV2
D: TRBD1
J: TRBJ1-1
DNA: TGTGCCAGCAGTGACGTGACAGGGACACTCAAGGGAGCTTTCTTT
CDR3: CASSDVTGTLKGAFF

size: NA
V: TRBV27
D: NA
J: TRBJ1-5
DNA: TGTGCCAGCAGTTTGGCAGGGTGGAATCAGCCCCAGCATTTT
CDR3: CASSLAGWNQPQHF

size: NA
V: TRBV7-9
D: TRBD2
J: TRBJ2-7
DNA: TGTGCCAGCAGCCCGGATGGGACTAGCGGGAGACGCTCCTACGAGCAGTACTTC
CDR3: CASSPDGTSGRRSYEQYF

size: NA
V: TRBV14
D: TRBD1
J: TRBJ2-7
DNA: TGTGCCAGCAGCTCCCAGGGGGTGAGGACCTACGAGCAGTACTTC
CDR3: CASSSQGVRTYEQYF

size: NA
V: TRBV5-4
D: NA
J: TRBJ2-7
DNA: TGTGCCAGCAGCTTGGGCCAGTATGTGATCTACGAGCAGTACTTC
CDR3: CASSLGQYVIYEQYF

size: NA
V: TRBV14
D: TRBD2
J: TRBJ2-3
DNA: TGTGCCAGCAGCCAGGCCGGGACTAGCGGGGAAGATACGCAGTATTTT
CDR3: CASSQAGTSGEDTQYF

size: NA
V: TRBV6-4
D: TRBD1
J: TRBJ1-2
DNA: TGTGCCAGCCGACCGGGACAGGCAAACTATGGCTACACCTTC
CDR3: CASRPGQANYGYTF

size: NA
V: TRBV2
D: NA
J: TRBJ1-2
DNA: TGTGCCAGCAGCGTGAATAGTGGGGGGAACTACACCTTC
CDR3: CASSVNSGGNYTF

size: NA
V: TRBV6-1
D: TRBD2
J: TRBJ2-5
DNA: TGTGCCAGCACTACTAGCGGGAGGGCCGTTAGGGACCAGTACTTC
CDR3: CASTTSGRAVRDQYF

size: NA
V: TRBV7-9
D: TRBD1
J: TRBJ1-1
DNA: TGTGCCAGCAGCTCAGGGGGCACTGAAGCTTTCTTT
CDR3: CASSSGGTEAFF

size: once
V: TRBV30
D: TRBD2
J: TRBJ2-3
DNA: TGTGCCTGCTCTAGCGGGAGTGCGGCAGATACGCAGTATTTT
CDR3: CACSSGSAADTQYF

size: NA
V: TRBV28
D: TRBD1
J: TRBJ1-2
DNA: TGTGCCAGCAGTTCGACAGGGGCTCGTGGCTACACCTTC
CDR3: CASSSTGARGYTF

size: NA
V: TRBV5-1
D: NA
J: TRBJ2-7
DNA: TGCGCCAGCAGCCTCTTGCCGGGACAAAAAACCTACGAGCAGTACTTC
CDR3: CASSLLPGQKTYEQYF